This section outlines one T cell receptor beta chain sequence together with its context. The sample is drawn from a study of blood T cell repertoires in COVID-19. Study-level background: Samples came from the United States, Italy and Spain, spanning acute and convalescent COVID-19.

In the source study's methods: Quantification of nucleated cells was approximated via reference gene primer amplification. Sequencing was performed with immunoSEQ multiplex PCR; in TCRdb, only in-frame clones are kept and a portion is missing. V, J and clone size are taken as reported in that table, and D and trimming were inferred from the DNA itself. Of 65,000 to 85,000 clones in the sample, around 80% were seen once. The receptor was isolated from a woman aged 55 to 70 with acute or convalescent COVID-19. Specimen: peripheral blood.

CDR3 DNA: TGTGCCAGCAAAATATTTTTGGAGACAGATACGCAGTATTTT. Translated, it gives CASKIFLETDTQYF. V gene TRBV6-5 combines with J gene TRBJ2-3; D ambiguous. Germline-derived CDR1 and CDR2 are MNHEY and SVGAGI. Trimming took off 7 bases at V and 3 bases at J, with 14 bases between the two ends. CDR3 length: 14 amino acids.